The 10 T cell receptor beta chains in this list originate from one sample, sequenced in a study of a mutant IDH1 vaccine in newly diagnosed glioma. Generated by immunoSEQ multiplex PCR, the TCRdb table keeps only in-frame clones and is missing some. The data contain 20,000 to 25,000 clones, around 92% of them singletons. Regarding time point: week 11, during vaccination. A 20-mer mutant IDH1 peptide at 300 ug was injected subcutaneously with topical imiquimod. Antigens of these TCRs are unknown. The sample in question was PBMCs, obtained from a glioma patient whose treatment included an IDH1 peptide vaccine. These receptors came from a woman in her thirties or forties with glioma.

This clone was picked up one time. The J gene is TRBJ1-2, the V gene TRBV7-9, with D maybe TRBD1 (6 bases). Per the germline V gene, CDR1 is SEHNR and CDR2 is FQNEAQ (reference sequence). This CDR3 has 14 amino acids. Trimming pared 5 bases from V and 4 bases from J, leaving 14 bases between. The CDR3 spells CASSPTIQGYGYTF. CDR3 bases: TGTGCCAGCAGCCCGACCATACAGGGCTATGGCTACACCTTC.

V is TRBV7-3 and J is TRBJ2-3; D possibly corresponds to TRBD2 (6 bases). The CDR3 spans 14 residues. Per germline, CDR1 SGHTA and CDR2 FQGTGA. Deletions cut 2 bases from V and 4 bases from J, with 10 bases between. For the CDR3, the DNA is TGTGCCAGCAGCTTAGGACTATCAGCAGATACGCAGTATTTT. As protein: CASSLGLSADTQYF. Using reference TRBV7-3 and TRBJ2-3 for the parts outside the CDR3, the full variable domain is GAGVSQTPSNKVTEKGKYVELRCDPISGHTALYWYRQSLGQGPEFLIYFQGTGAADDSGLPNDRFFAVRPEGSVSTLKIQRTERGDSAVYLCASSLGLSADTQYFGPGTRLTVL.

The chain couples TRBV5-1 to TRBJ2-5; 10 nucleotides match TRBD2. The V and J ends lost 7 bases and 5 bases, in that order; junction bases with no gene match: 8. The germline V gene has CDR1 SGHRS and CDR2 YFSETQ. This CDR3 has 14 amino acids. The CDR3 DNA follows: TGCGCCAGCGGCCCTAGCGGGGGTAGGGAGACCCAGTACTTC. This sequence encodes CASGPSGGRETQYF.

The CDR3, as DNA: TGTGCCAGTAGTATAGGATGGAACACTGAAGCTTTCTTT. This sequence encodes CASSIGWNTEAFF. The chain uses TRBV19 and TRBJ1-1, with unresolved D. Germline V gives CDR1 LNHDA, CDR2 SQIVND (reference sequence). Trimming shortened V by 1 base and J by 1 base, and 4 bases separated the two germline ends. The CDR3 is made up of 13 amino acids.

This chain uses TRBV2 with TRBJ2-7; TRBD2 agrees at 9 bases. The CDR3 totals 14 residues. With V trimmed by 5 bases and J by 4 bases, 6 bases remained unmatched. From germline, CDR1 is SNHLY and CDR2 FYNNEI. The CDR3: CASSWASGIYEQYF. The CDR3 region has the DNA TGTGCCAGCAGTTGGGCTAGCGGGATTTACGAGCAGTACTTC.

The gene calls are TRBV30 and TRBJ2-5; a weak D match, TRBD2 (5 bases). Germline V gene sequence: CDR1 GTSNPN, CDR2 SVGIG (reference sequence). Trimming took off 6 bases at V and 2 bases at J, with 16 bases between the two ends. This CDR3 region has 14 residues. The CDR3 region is CACDLAGIQETQYF. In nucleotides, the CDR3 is TGTGCCTGCGACCTAGCAGGTATTCAAGAGACCCAGTACTTC.

In DNA form, the CDR3 reads TGTGCCAGCATCGCCGGGACAGGGCCCTACGAGCAGTACTTC. This encodes CASIAGTGPYEQYF. The V call is TRBV28, the J call TRBJ2-7; 9 bases map to TRBD1. The CDR3 loop spans 14 amino acids. The ends lost 7 bases at V and 2 bases at J; junction bases unmatched: 6. Germline CDR1 is MDHEN and CDR2 is SYDVKM. The full variable domain, its missing parts supplied by reference TRBV28 and TRBJ2-7, is DVKVTQSSRYLVKRTGEKVFLECVQDMDHENMFWYRQDPGLGLRLIYFSYDVKMKEKGDIPEGYSVSREKKERFSLILESASTNQTSMYLCASIAGTGPYEQYFGPGTRLTVT.

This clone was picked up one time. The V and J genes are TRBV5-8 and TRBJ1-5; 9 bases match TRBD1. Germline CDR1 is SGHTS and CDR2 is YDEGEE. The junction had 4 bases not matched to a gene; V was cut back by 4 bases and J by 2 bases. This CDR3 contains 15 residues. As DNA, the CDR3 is TGTGCCAGCAGCCCCCGGGACAGGGGCAATCAGCCCCAGCATTTT. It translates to CASSPRDRGNQPQHF.

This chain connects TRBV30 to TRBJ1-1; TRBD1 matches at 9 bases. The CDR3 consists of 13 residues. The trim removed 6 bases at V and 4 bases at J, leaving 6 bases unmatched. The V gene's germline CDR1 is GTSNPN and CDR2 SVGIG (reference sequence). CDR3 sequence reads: CACSGTGSTEAFF. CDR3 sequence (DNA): TGTGCCTGCTCCGGGACAGGGTCCACTGAAGCTTTCTTT.

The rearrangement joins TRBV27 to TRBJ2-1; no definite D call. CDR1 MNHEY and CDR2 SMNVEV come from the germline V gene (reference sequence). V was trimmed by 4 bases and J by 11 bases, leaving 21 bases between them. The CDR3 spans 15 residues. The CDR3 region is CASSSGGPGPDKQFF. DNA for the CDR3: TGTGCCAGCAGTTCCGGCGGTCCCGGGCCAGATAAGCAGTTCTTC.